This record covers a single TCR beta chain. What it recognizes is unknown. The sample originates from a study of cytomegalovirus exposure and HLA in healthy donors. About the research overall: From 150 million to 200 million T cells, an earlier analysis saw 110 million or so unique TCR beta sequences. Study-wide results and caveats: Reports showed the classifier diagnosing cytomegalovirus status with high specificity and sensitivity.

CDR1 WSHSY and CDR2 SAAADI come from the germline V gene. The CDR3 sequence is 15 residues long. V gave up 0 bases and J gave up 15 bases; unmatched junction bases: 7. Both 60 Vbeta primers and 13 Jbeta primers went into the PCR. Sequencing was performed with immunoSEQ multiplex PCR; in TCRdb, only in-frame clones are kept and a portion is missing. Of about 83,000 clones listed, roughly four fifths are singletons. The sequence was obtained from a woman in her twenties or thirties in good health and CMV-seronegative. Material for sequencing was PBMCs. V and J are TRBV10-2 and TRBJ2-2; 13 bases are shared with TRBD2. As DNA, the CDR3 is TGCGCCAGCAGTGAGTCTGCACTAGCGGGAGGGAAGTTGTTTTTT. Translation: CASSESALAGGKLFF.